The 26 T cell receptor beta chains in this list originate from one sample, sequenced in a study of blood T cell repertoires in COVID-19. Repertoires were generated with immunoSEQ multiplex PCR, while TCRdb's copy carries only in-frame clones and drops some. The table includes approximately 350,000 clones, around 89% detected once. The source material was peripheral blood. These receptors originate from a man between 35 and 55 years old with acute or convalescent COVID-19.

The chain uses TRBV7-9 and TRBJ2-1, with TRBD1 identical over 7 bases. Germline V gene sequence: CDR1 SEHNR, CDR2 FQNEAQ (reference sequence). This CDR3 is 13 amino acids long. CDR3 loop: CGTRTGWSNEQFF. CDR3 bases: TGTGGCACAAGGACAGGATGGTCCAATGAGCAGTTCTTC.

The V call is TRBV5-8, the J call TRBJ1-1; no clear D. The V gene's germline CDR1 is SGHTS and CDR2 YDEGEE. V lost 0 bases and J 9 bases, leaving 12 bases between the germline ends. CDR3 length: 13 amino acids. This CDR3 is CASSLVVFLQAFF. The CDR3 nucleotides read TGTGCCAGCAGCTTGGTAGTCTTCCTCCAAGCTTTCTTT.

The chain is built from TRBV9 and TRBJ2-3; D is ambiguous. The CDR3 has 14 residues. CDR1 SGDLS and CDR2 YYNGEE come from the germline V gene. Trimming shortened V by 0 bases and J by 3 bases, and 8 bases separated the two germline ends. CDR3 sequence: CASSVAVPTDTQYF. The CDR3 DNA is TGTGCCAGCAGCGTAGCTGTTCCTACAGATACGCAGTATTTT.

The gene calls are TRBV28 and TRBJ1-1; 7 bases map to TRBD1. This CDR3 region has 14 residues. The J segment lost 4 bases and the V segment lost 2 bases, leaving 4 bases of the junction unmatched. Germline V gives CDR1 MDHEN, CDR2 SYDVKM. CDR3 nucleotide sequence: TGTGCCAGCAGTTTAGACAGGGTGGTCACTGAAGCTTTCTTT. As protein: CASSLDRVVTEAFF.

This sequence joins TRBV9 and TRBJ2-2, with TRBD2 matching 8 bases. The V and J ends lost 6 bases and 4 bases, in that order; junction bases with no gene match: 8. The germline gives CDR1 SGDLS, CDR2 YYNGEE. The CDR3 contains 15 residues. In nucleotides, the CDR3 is TGTGCCAGCACCGGGGGGGGACGTCGCACCGGGGAGCTGTTTTTT. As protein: CASTGGGRRTGELFF. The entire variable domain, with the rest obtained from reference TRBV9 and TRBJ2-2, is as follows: DSGVTQTPKHLITATGQRVTLRCSPRSGDLSVYWYQQSLDQGLQFLIQYYNGEERAKGNILERFSAQQFPDLHSELNLSSLELGDSALYFCASTGGGRRTGELFFGEGSRLTVL.

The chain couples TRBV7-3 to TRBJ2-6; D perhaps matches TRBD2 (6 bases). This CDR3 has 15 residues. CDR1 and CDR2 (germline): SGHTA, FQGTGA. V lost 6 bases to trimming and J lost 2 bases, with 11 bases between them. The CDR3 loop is CASRLPGAGANVLTF. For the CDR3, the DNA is TGTGCCAGCAGGCTCCCGGGGGCTGGGGCCAACGTCCTGACTTTC.

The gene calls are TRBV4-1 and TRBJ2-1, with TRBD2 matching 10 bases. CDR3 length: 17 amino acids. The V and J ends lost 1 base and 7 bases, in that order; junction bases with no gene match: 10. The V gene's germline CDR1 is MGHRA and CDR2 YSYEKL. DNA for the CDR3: TGCGCCAGCAGCCAAGTATCTAGCGGGAGTCGGGATAATGAGCAGTTCTTC. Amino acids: CASSQVSSGSRDNEQFF.

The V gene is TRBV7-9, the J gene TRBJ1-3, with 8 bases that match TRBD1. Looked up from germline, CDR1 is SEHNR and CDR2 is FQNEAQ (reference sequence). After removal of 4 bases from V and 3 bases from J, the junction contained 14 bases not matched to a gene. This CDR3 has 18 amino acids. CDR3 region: CASSSPLRGLTLGNTIYF. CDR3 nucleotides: TGTGCCAGCAGCTCGCCGCTCAGGGGGCTCACGCTTGGAAACACCATATATTTT.

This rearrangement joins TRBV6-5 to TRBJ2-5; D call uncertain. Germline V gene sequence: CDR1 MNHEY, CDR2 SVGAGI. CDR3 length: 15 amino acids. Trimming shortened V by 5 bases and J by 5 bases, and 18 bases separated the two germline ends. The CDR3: CASSPPDSIKETQYF. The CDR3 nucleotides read TGTGCCAGCAGTCCGCCAGACTCGATCAAGGAGACCCAGTACTTC.

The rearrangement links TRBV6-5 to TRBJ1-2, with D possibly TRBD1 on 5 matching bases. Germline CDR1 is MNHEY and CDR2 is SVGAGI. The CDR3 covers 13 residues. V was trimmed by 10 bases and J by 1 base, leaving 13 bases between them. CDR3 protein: CATSPGGNYGYTF. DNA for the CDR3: TGTGCCACCTCCCCCGGGGGTAACTATGGCTACACCTTC.

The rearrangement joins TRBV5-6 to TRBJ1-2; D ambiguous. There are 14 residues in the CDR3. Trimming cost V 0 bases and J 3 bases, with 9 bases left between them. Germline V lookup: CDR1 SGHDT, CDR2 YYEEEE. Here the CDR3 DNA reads TGTGCCAGCAGCTTGGGTTCAGAATACTATGGCTACACCTTC. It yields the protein CASSLGSEYYGYTF.

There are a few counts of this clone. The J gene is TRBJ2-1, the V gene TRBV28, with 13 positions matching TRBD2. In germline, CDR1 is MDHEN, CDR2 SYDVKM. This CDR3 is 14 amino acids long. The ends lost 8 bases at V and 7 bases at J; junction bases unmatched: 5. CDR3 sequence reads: CASAWTSGGNEQFF. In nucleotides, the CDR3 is TGTGCCAGCGCATGGACTAGCGGGGGAAATGAGCAGTTCTTC. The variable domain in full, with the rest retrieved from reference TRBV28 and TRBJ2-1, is DVKVTQSSRYLVKRTGEKVFLECVQDMDHENMFWYRQDPGLGLRLIYFSYDVKMKEKGDIPEGYSVSREKKERFSLILESASTNQTSMYLCASAWTSGGNEQFFGPGTRLTVL.

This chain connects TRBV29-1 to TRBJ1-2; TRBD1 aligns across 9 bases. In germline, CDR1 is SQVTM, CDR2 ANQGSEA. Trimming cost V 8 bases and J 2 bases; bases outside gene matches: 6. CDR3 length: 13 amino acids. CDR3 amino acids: CSTGTGKNYGYTF. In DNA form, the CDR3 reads TGCAGCACCGGGACAGGGAAAAACTATGGCTACACCTTC.

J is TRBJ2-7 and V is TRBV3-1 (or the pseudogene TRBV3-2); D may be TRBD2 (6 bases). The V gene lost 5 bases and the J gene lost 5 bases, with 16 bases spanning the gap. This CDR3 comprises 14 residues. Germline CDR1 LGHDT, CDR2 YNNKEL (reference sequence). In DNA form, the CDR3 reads TGTGCCAGCAGCGCCCGTCGGGGGACGAACGAGCAGTACTTC. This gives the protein CASSARRGTNEQYF.

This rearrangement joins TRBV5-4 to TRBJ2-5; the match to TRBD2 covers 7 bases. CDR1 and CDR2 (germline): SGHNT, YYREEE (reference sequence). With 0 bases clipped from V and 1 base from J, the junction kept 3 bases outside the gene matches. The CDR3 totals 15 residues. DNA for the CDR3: TGTGCCAGCAGCTTGGTATCTAGCGGCCAAGAGACCCAGTACTTC. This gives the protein CASSLVSSGQETQYF. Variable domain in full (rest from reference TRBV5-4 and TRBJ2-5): ETGVTQSPTHLIKTRGQQVTLRCSSQSGHNTVSWYQQALGQGPQFIFQYYREEENGRGNFPPRFSGLQFPNYSSELNVNALELDDSALYLCASSLVSSGQETQYFGPGTRLLVL.

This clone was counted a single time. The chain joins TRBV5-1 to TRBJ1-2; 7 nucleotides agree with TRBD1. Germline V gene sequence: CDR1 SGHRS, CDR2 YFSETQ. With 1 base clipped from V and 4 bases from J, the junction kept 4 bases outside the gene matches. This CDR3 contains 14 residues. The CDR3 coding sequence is TGCGCCAGCAGCTTGACAGGGGAGGTCTATGGCTACACCTTC. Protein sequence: CASSLTGEVYGYTF.

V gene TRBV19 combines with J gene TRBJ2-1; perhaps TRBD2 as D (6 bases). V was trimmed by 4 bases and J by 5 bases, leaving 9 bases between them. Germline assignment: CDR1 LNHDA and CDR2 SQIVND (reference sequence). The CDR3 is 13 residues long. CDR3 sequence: CASSTRLDNEQFF. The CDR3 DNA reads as TGTGCCAGTAGTACCCGACTAGACAATGAGCAGTTCTTC.

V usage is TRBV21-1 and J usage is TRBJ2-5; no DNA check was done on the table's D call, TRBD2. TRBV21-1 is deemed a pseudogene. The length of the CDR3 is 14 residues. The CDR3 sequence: CASSKAASGETQYF. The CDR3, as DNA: TGTGCCAGCAGCAAAGCTGCTAGCGGTGAGACCCAGTACTTC.

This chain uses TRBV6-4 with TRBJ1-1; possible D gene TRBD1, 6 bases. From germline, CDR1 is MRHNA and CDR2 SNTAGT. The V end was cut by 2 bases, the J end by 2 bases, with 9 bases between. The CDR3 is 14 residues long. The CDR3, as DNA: TGTGCCAGCAGTGACGGCAGGGGAAACACTGAAGCTTTCTTT. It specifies CASSDGRGNTEAFF.

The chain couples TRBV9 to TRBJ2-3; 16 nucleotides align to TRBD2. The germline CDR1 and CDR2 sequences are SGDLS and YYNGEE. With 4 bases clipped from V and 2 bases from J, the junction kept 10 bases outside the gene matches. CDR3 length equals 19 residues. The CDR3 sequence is CASSLHPGTSGRATDTQYF. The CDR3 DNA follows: TGTGCCAGCAGCTTACACCCCGGGACTAGCGGGAGGGCCACAGATACGCAGTATTTT.

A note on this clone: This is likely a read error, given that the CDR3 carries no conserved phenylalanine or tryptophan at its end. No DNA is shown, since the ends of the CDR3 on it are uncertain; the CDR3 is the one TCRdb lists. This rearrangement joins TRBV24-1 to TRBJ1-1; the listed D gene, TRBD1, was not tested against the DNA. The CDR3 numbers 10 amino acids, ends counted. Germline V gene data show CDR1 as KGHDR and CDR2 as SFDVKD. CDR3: CATSDPRTGN.

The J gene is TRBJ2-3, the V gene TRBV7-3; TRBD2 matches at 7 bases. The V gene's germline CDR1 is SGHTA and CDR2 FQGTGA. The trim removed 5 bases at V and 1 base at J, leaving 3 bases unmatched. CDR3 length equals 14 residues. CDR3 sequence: CASSPSGGTDTQYF. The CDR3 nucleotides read TGTGCCAGCAGCCCTAGCGGAGGCACAGATACGCAGTATTTT.

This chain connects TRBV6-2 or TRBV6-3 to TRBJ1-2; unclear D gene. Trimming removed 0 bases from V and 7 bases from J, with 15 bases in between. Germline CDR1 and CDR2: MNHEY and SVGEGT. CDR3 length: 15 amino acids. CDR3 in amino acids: CASSYSRYVSGGYTF. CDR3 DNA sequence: TGTGCCAGCAGTTACTCGAGGTACGTCTCCGGTGGCTACACCTTC.

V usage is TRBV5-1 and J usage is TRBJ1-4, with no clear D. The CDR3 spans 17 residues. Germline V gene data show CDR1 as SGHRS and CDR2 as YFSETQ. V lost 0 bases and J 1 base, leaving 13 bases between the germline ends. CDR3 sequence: CASSLVPRVGTNEKLFF. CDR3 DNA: TGCGCCAGCAGCTTGGTACCTCGGGTGGGAACTAATGAAAAACTGTTTTTT.

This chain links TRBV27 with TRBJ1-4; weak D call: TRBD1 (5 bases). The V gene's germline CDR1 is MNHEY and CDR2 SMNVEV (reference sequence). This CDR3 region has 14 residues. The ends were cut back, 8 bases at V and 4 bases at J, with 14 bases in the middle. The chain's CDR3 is CASHRTGDNEKLFF. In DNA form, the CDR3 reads TGTGCCAGCCACCGAACAGGTGATAATGAAAAACTGTTTTTT.

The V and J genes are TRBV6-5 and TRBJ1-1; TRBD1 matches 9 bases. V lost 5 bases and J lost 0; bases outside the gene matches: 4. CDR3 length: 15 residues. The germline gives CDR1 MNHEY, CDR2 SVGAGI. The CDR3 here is CASSRTGDMNTEAFF. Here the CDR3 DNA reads TGTGCCAGCAGTCGGACAGGGGACATGAACACTGAAGCTTTCTTT.